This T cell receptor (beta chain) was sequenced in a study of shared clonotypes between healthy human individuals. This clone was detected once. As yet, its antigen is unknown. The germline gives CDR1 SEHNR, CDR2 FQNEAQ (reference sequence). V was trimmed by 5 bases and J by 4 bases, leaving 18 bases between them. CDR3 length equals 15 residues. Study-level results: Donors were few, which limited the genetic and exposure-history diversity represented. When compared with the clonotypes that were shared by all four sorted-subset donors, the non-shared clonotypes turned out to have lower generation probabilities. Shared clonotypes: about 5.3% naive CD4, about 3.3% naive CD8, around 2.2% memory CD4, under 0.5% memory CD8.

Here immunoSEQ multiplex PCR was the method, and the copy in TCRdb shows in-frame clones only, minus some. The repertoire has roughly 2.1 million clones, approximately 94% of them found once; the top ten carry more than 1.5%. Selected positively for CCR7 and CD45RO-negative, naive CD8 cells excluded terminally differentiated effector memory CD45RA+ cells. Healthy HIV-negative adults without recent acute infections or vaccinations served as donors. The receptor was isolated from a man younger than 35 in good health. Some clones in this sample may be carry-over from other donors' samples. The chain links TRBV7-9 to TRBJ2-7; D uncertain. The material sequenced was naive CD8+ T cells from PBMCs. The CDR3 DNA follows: TGTGCCAGCAGCGCCCAGGAAGCAGTACCTTACGAGCAGTACTTC. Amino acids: CASSAQEAVPYEQYF.